Listed here is a single T cell receptor beta chain. What it recognizes is unknown. This record comes from a study of neoadjuvant anti-PD-1 for oral cavity cancer. Study details: Patients mostly received three to four biweekly nivolumab doses at 3 mg/kg before surgery.

PBMC libraries mostly used about 450 ng of input genomic DNA, with six replicates per sample. Assay used: immunoSEQ multiplex PCR; TCRdb lists only in-frame clones, some missing. The table shows around 62,000 clones, with approximately 80% occurring only once. The CDR3 runs 16 residues. Per the germline V gene, CDR1 is SNHLY and CDR2 is FYNNEI. V was pared by 2 bases and J by 4 bases, with 9 bases of the junction left unmatched. These newly diagnosed stage II-IVA oral cavity squamous cell carcinoma patients had no prior systemic or radiation treatment. The study's findings and limits: TCR analyses covered only three patients per response group.

The chain uses TRBV2 and TRBJ2-7, with 9 bases lining up with TRBD1. The receptor comes from a person between 40 and 85 years old with oral cavity squamous cell carcinoma. The sample here was PBMCs, taken before nivolumab (anti-PD-1) treatment. CDR3 DNA sequence: TGTGCCAGCAGTGAAATTAGAGGGACAGGGCGTTACGAGCAGTACTTC. As protein: CASSEIRGTGRYEQYF.